What follows describes a single T cell receptor beta chain. The V and J ends lost 8 bases and 2 bases respectively, with 16 bases between them. Germline CDR1 and CDR2: MDHEN and SYDVKM. The CDR3 is 15 amino acids. The sample comes from a study of shared clonotypes between healthy human individuals. Clones were read by immunoSEQ multiplex PCR, and TCRdb kept only the in-frame ones, dropping some. The data show 950,000 to 1,100,000 clones, approximately 72% seen once. The TCR was taken from a young man in good health. The sequencing sample was made of memory CD4+ T cells sorted from blood. This sample's subset: CD45RA-negative fraction. V and J are TRBV28 and TRBJ1-5, with a weak D call TRBD1 (6 bases). CDR3 in DNA: TGTGCCAGCGTCCGGGGGCTATTGGGCAATCAGCCCCAGCATTTT. As protein: CASVRGLLGNQPQHF.